Below, 13 T cell receptor beta chains from the same sample are listed, as sequenced in a study of cytomegalovirus exposure and HLA in healthy donors. The PCR used 60 Vbeta and 13 Jbeta primers. Profiling relied on immunoSEQ multiplex PCR, and the TCRdb table lists in-frame clones only, not all of them. The sample consists of fewer than 130,000 clones, around 88% of them appearing once. What was sequenced was PBMCs. These TCRs come from a man aged 40-50 years in good health and CMV-seronegative.

The chain couples TRBV7-2 to TRBJ2-1, with TRBD2 matching over 9 bases. Germline values: CDR1 SGHTA, CDR2 FQGNSA. This CDR3 is 17 amino acids long. V gave up 2 bases and J gave up 4 bases; unmatched junction bases: 9. CDR3 sequence: CASSLRGGGAVYNEQFF. The CDR3 DNA reads as TGTGCCAGCAGCTTAAGGGGCGGGGGGGCCGTATACAATGAGCAGTTCTTC.

Written as DNA, the CDR3 is TGTGCCAGCAGTTACGGGACTAGCGGGGGGAACAATGAGCAGTTCTTC. Its translation: CASSYGTSGGNNEQFF. The chain joins TRBV6-6 to TRBJ2-1; 15 nucleotides line up with TRBD2. The germline V gene has CDR1 MNHNY and CDR2 SVGAGI (reference sequence). V shed 2 bases and J 5 bases; nucleotides not matched to a gene: 1. The CDR3 extends over 16 amino acids.

This clone was picked up a small number of times. J is TRBJ2-1 and V is TRBV7-6; TRBD1 might be the D (6 bases). The CDR3 runs 15 residues. V lost 5 bases and J 1 base, leaving 12 bases between the germline ends. Germline V gene data show CDR1 as SGHVS and CDR2 as FNYEAQ. CDR3 sequence reads: CASSPRGGSYNEQFF. CDR3 coding DNA: TGTGCCAGCAGCCCCAGGGGCGGTTCCTACAATGAGCAGTTCTTC.

This chain uses TRBV7-2 with TRBJ1-1; the match to TRBD1 covers 8 bases. V dropped 1 base and J dropped 6; count of bases not matched to a gene: 1. The germline V gene encodes CDR1 SGHTA and CDR2 FQGNSA. The CDR3 runs to 13 residues. The DNA for the CDR3 is TGTGCCAGCAGCTTAGTGACAGGGGCTGAAGCTTTCTTT. This encodes CASSLVTGAEAFF. Complete variable domain (other parts from reference TRBV7-2 and TRBJ1-1): GAGVSQSPSNKVTEKGKDVELRCDPISGHTALYWYRQSLGQGLEFLIYFQGNSAPDKSGLPSDRFSAERTGGSVSTLTIQRTQQEDSAVYLCASSLVTGAEAFFGQGTRLTVV.

This chain uses TRBV10-2 with TRBJ2-2; 7 bases align to TRBD1. The CDR3 covers 15 residues. The V segment lost 5 bases and the J segment 4 bases; nucleotides outside the gene matches: 7. Germline CDR1 reads WSHSY; CDR2 reads SAAADI. CDR3 in DNA: TGCGCCAGCAGTAACAGGGGTAGGGGCACCGGGGAGCTGTTTTTT. Encoded protein: CASSNRGRGTGELFF.

The chain combines TRBV14 with TRBJ2-7; 9 nucleotides align to TRBD1. In germline, CDR1 is SGHDN, CDR2 FVKESK. V trimming: 2 bases; J trimming: 6 bases; junction bases outside the gene matches: 2. The CDR3 contains 13 residues. The CDR3 reads CASSQRQGGEQYF. CDR3 DNA: TGTGCCAGCAGCCAAAGACAGGGGGGCGAGCAGTACTTC.

V and J are TRBV7-6 and TRBJ2-2; possibly TRBD1 for D (6 bases). CDR3 length: 14 residues. Germline-derived CDR1 and CDR2 are SGHVS and FNYEAQ. V lost 3 bases and J 4 bases, leaving 9 bases between the germline ends. The CDR3 coding sequence is TGTGCCAGCAGCTTGGGGGCGGGCACCGGGGAGCTGTTTTTT. Its protein product is CASSLGAGTGELFF.

This clone occurred a few times. The chain has TRBV5-1 and TRBJ2-1; TRBD2 matches 10 bases. The CDR3 totals 16 residues. Unmatched junction bases numbered 3, after V lost 0 bases and J lost 3 bases. Germline assignment: CDR1 SGHRS and CDR2 YFSETQ. This chain's CDR3 is CASSLGRTSGYNEQFF. Here the CDR3 DNA reads TGCGCCAGCAGCTTGGGTCGGACTAGCGGCTACAATGAGCAGTTCTTC.

The CDR3 nucleotides read TGCGCCAGCAGCCCACGGACAGGGGGCGCGGTTGGTGGCTACACCTTC. The encoded protein is CASSPRTGGAVGGYTF. V and J are TRBV5-1 and TRBJ1-2; the match to TRBD1 covers 11 bases. The V and J ends lost 4 bases and 7 bases, in that order; junction bases with no gene match: 12. The CDR3 spans 16 residues. Germline CDR1 is SGHRS and CDR2 is YFSETQ.

This clone has a single count. V and J are TRBV6-5 and TRBJ1-2; D possibly corresponds to TRBD1 (6 bases). V lost 0 bases to trimming and J lost 8 bases, with 13 bases between them. The CDR3 extends over 14 amino acids. The germline gives CDR1 MNHEY, CDR2 SVGAGI. CDR3 in DNA: TGTGCCAGCAGTTACTCGATGGGCGGACAGGGCTACACCTTC. Protein product: CASSYSMGGQGYTF.

CDR3 sequence reads: CASSDSQETQYF. The CDR3 nucleotides are TGTGCCAGCAGTGACTCCCAAGAGACCCAGTACTTC. This sequence joins TRBV2 and TRBJ2-5; unclear D gene. Trimming stripped 3 bases from V and 1 base from J, with 3 bases between. This CDR3 contains 12 residues. Germline lookup yields CDR1 SNHLY and CDR2 FYNNEI.

This rearrangement joins TRBV9 to TRBJ2-3; D remains unclear. V was pared by 6 bases and J by 2 bases, with 7 bases between. CDR1 is SGDLS and CDR2 is YYNGEE in the germline V gene. There are 12 residues in the CDR3. DNA of the CDR3: TGTGCCAGCACTGACAACACAGATACGCAGTATTTT. Its translation is CASTDNTDTQYF.

The CDR3 DNA follows: TGTGCCAGCAGTTTAAAGGGGGACACTGAAGCTTTCTTT. It yields the protein CASSLKGDTEAFF. V and J are TRBV6-5 and TRBJ1-1, with D possibly being TRBD1 (6 bases). With 4 bases removed from V and 3 bases from J, the gap between germline ends came to 9 bases. The germline gives CDR1 MNHEY, CDR2 SVGAGI. There are 13 residues in the CDR3.